The 27 T cell receptor beta chains presented below share a single source sample, sequenced in a study of blood T cells in healthy people across ages. PCR was performed a second time for roughly 7 to 12 cycles using a sample-barcoded 5' primer and a J-beta primer mix. One entry per CDR3 protein, called by TCRdb with MiXCR from the 5' RACE reads. Among about 1 million distinct CDR3 sequences listed, around 43% were seen once. The sequencing sample was made of blood. These receptors were collected from an older woman in good health.

This clonotype has a count of ten or more. This rearrangement joins TRBV4-1 to TRBJ1-2; D remains ambiguous. Per germline, CDR1 MGHRA and CDR2 YSYEKL. Trimming left V 0 bases short and J 2 bases short, with 4 bases between. The CDR3 spans 13 residues. CDR3 loop: CASSQDQNYGYTF. CDR3 DNA: TGCGCCAGCAGCCAAGATCAGAACTATGGCTACACCTTC.

This clonotype was detected only a few times. The chain has TRBV15 and TRBJ1-4; possibly TRBD1 for D (5 bases). This CDR3 has 15 residues. The germline CDR1 and CDR2 sequences are LNHNV and YYDKDF (reference sequence). Trimming cost V 0 bases and J 8 bases, with 13 bases left between them. The CDR3 loop is CATSRDPWGTEKLFF. As DNA, the CDR3 is TGTGCCACCAGCAGAGATCCCTGGGGGACGGAAAAACTGTTTTTT.

This clonotype was seen a handful of times. The genes are TRBV6-1 and TRBJ2-7; 12 bases match TRBD2. Trimming at V came to 2 bases and at J to 6 bases, leaving 8 bases not matched to a gene. Germline lookup yields CDR1 MNHNS and CDR2 SASEGT. The length of the CDR3 is 16 residues. The CDR3 bases are TGTGCCAGCAGTGAACGGCTAGCGGGAGGGCCCTCCGAGCAGTACTTC. Protein product: CASSERLAGGPSEQYF.

The sample holds a few counts of this clonotype. This chain uses TRBV10-3 with TRBJ2-5; maybe TRBD1 (5 bases). Per the germline V gene, CDR1 is ENHRY and CDR2 is SYGVKD. The V end was cut by 6 bases, the J end by 2 bases, with 10 bases between. CDR3 size: 13 residues. The CDR3 sequence: CAIRGHSQETQYF. The CDR3 DNA reads as TGTGCCATCAGAGGACACTCACAAGAGACCCAGTACTTC.

The genes are TRBV13 and TRBJ2-4; D might be TRBD1 (5 bases). The germline gives CDR1 PRHDT, CDR2 FYEKMQ (reference sequence). This CDR3 has 17 amino acids. Trimming cost V 2 bases and J 9 bases, with 23 bases left between them. CDR3 region: CASSLSFGRAFEPIQYF. In DNA form, the CDR3 reads TGTGCCAGCAGCTTATCTTTCGGCAGGGCATTCGAACCCATTCAGTACTTC. Complete variable domain (other parts from reference TRBV13 and TRBJ2-4): AAGVIQSPRHLIKEKRETATLKCYPIPRHDTVYWYQQGPGQDPQFLISFYEKMQSDKGSIPDRFSAQQFSDYHSELNMSSLELGDSALYFCASSLSFGRAFEPIQYFGAGTRLSVL.

This clonotype was counted a few times. The CDR3 here is CASSLGGALNTEAFF. CDR3 in DNA: TGTGCCAGCAGCTTAGGAGGGGCCCTGAACACTGAAGCTTTCTTT. The chain has TRBV7-9 and TRBJ1-1, with a tentative D call TRBD1 (5 bases). This CDR3 has 15 amino acids. V shed 1 base and J shed 0 bases, with 9 bases lying between them. Germline V gene sequence: CDR1 SEHNR, CDR2 FQNEAQ (reference sequence).

The V gene is TRBV10-3, the J gene TRBJ2-1; 10 positions match TRBD1. Germline V gene data show CDR1 as ENHRY and CDR2 as SYGVKD. Trimming took 6 bases from V and 8 from J; bases not matched to a gene: 7. The length of the CDR3 is 14 residues. CDR3 in amino acids: CAISPGQGSDEQFF. In nucleotides, the CDR3 is TGTGCCATCAGCCCGGGACAGGGGAGCGATGAGCAGTTCTTC.

Many counts were recorded for this clonotype. This chain connects TRBV29-1 to TRBJ2-1; 7 nucleotides match TRBD2. In germline, CDR1 is SQVTM, CDR2 ANQGSEA. Unmatched junction bases numbered 5, after V lost 6 bases and J lost 0 bases. This CDR3 is 14 amino acids long. The CDR3 DNA reads as TGCAGCGTGGAGGGCGGGAGCTCCTACAATGAGCAGTTCTTC. Protein: CSVEGGSSYNEQFF.

The chain carries TRBV7-6 and TRBJ1-2; D is uncertain. The CDR3 sequence is 13 residues long. The V end was cut by 5 bases, the J end by 10 bases, with 17 bases between. The V gene's germline CDR1 is SGHVS and CDR2 FNYEAQ. The CDR3 here is CASSLSRTSFYTF. Written as DNA, the CDR3 is TGTGCCAGCAGCCTAAGTCGGACGAGCTTCTACACCTTC.

This chain links TRBV2 with TRBJ2-3; no definite D call. Trimming shortened V by 6 bases and J by 6 bases, and 16 bases separated the two germline ends. The CDR3 totals 14 residues. The germline gives CDR1 SNHLY, CDR2 FYNNEI. CDR3 DNA sequence: TGTGCCAGCAGCCGACGGCTGAACGTGGATACGCAGTATTTT. Protein: CASSRRLNVDTQYF.

The chain joins TRBV9 to TRBJ1-4; D perhaps matches TRBD1 (5 bases). V was trimmed by 2 bases and J by 6 bases, leaving 14 bases between them. The CDR3 totals 15 residues. The germline V gene has CDR1 SGDLS and CDR2 YYNGEE. CDR3 nucleotides: TGTGCCAGCAGCGTTGGGGCTGCCTCTCATGAAAAACTGTTTTTT. As protein: CASSVGAASHEKLFF.

For this clonotype: The junction departs from the called germline gene at one end, perhaps through a read error. The rearrangement joins TRBV20-1 to TRBJ2-1; 8 positions agree with TRBD1. This CDR3 region has 14 residues. The germline CDR1 and CDR2 sequences are DFQATT and SNEGSKA (reference sequence). CDR3 loop: CSANRQGTYNKQFF. CDR3 in DNA: TGCAGTGCTAATAGACAGGGGACCTACAATAAGCAGTTCTTC.

Concerning this clonotype: Possible read error: a much larger clone is one base away. The chain employs TRBV7-6 and TRBJ2-5, with 10 bases identical to TRBD1. The CDR3 runs to 16 residues. Germline CDR1 is SGHVS and CDR2 is FNYEAQ. In DNA, the CDR3 is TGTGCCAGCAGCTCCCAGACAGGGGGCTACCAAGAGACCCGGTACTTC. Its protein is CASSSQTGGYQETRYF. Full variable domain (missing parts from reference TRBV7-6 and TRBJ2-5): GAGVSQSPRYKVTKRGQDVALRCDPISGHVSLYWYRQALGQGPEFLTYFNYEAQQDKSGLPNDRFSAERPEGSISTLTIQRTEQRDSAMYRCASSSQTGGYQETRYFGPGTRLLVL.

The chain carries TRBV18 and TRBJ1-5; D may be TRBD1 (5 bases). The germline CDR1 and CDR2 sequences are KGHSH and LQKENI. The CDR3 runs to 14 residues. V dropped 2 bases and J dropped 3 bases, with 8 bases sitting between them. The CDR3 DNA is TGTGCCAGCTCACCAGCGGGGGTCAATCAGCCCCAGCATTTT. It is translated as CASSPAGVNQPQHF.

The chain carries TRBV7-3 and TRBJ2-1, with 8 bases lining up with TRBD2. CDR1 is SGHTA and CDR2 is FQGTGA in the germline V gene. V was clipped by 1 base and J by 7 bases; unmatched bases: 12. The CDR3 loop spans 17 amino acids. The chain's CDR3 is CASSLNGGSGIINEQFF. CDR3 bases: TGTGCCAGCAGCTTAAACGGTGGTAGCGGGATAATTAATGAGCAGTTCTTC.

The chain has TRBV5-1 and TRBJ2-4, with 10 nucleotides matching TRBD2. The J call is uncertain, as TRBJ2-7 better fits the DNA end. The CDR3 is made up of 15 amino acids. The germline V gene has CDR1 SGHRS and CDR2 YFSETQ. Here the CDR3 DNA reads TGCGCCAGCAGCTTGGGACTGAGCGGGAGGGGCGAGCAGTACTTC. Translation gives CASSLGLSGRGEQYF.

The V gene is TRBV7-9, the J gene TRBJ1-2; D is uncertain. Trimming shortened V by 1 base and J by 8 bases, and 11 bases separated the two germline ends. Germline values: CDR1 SEHNR, CDR2 FQNEAQ (reference sequence). The CDR3 covers 13 residues. The CDR3 sequence is CASSLVANRGYTF. The CDR3 bases are TGTGCCAGCAGCTTAGTTGCCAATAGAGGCTACACCTTC.

This clonotype was detected a few times. V gene TRBV7-9 combines with J gene TRBJ1-1; D unresolved. The CDR3 totals 13 residues. V was pared by 0 bases and J by 1 base, with 3 bases between. The germline gives CDR1 SEHNR, CDR2 FQNEAQ (reference sequence). CDR3 sequence reads: CASSLAANTEAFF. In DNA, the CDR3 is TGTGCCAGCAGCTTAGCCGCGAACACTGAAGCTTTCTTT.

This clonotype has a count of ten or more. The J gene is TRBJ2-5, the V gene TRBV9; D gene ambiguous. Germline V gene lookup returns CDR1 SGDLS and CDR2 YYNGEE. V shed 3 bases and J shed 2 bases, with 17 bases lying between them. The CDR3 extends over 16 amino acids. Here the CDR3 DNA reads TGTGCCAGCAGCGCCTTCGGCGCGGAGCCTCAAGAGACCCAGTACTTC. This translates into CASSAFGAEPQETQYF.

The rearrangement joins TRBV12-5 to TRBJ2-1, with 14 bases identical to TRBD2. CDR1 and CDR2 from the germline V gene are LGHNT and FRNRAP. With 4 bases clipped from V and 10 bases from J, the junction kept 12 bases outside the gene matches. The CDR3 has 17 amino acids. Here the CDR3 reads CASGSTGLAGEVAEQFF. DNA for the CDR3: TGTGCTAGTGGTTCAACGGGACTAGCGGGAGAAGTGGCAGAGCAGTTCTTC.

The chain recombines TRBV29-1 with TRBJ2-1; D is possibly TRBD2 (5 bases). Germline assignment: CDR1 SQVTM and CDR2 ANQGSEA. This CDR3 comprises 19 residues. V lost 0 bases, J lost 0 bases, and 21 bases lay in between. This chain's CDR3 is CSVEDRTGKVPSSYNEQFF. In DNA, the CDR3 is TGCAGCGTTGAAGATCGGACTGGAAAAGTCCCGAGCTCCTACAATGAGCAGTTCTTC.

This clonotype occurred a few times. The V gene is TRBV5-1, the J gene TRBJ2-5, with TRBD1 matching over 7 bases. Germline V CDR1 and CDR2: SGHRS, YFSETQ. Unmatched junction bases numbered 11, after V lost 4 bases and J lost 2 bases. The CDR3 extends over 16 amino acids. CDR3 in amino acids: CASSIRQTGAQETQYF. The DNA for the CDR3 is TGCGCCAGCAGCATACGGCAAACAGGGGCTCAAGAGACCCAGTACTTC.

This clonotype was seen many times. The CDR3 DNA reads TGTGCCAGCAGTTTAAAAGGCTTCTCCTACGAGCAGTACTTC. As protein: CASSLKGFSYEQYF. J is TRBJ2-7 and V is TRBV27; D unresolved. Trimming took off 2 bases at V and 0 bases at J, with 8 bases between the two ends. CDR1 and CDR2 from the germline V gene are MNHEY and SMNVEV (reference sequence). The CDR3 length is 14 residues.

This clonotype showed up just a few times. The gene calls are TRBV7-2 and TRBJ2-5; no clear D gene. The tail of the sequence fits TRBJ2-7 better, so the J call may be wrong. Germline V lookup: CDR1 SGHTA, CDR2 FQGNSA. The CDR3 length is 13 residues. CDR3: CASSLRSQHEQYF. CDR3 coding DNA: TGTGCCAGCAGCTTAAGGTCCCAGCACGAGCAGTACTTC.

The chain couples TRBV20-1 to TRBJ2-7, with 8 bases lining up with TRBD2. Germline trimming cut 8 bases from V and 3 bases from J; bases unmatched to any gene: 3. Germline V lookup: CDR1 DFQATT, CDR2 SNEGSKA (reference sequence). This CDR3 is built from 11 residues. The DNA for the CDR3 is TGCAGTATAGCGGGGCTCTACGAGCAGTACTTC. This encodes CSIAGLYEQYF.

Only a few counts were recorded for this clonotype. V and J are TRBV29-1 and TRBJ2-1, with a weak D call TRBD2 (5 bases). The CDR3 is made up of 15 amino acids. Trimming removed 7 bases from V and 8 bases from J, with 24 bases in between. Per the germline V gene, CDR1 is SQVTM and CDR2 is ANQGSEA. Here the CDR3 DNA reads TGCAGCGCCCAGGATACTAGGGCAGTTCGGGATGAGCAGTTCTTC. Its protein product is CSAQDTRAVRDEQFF.

To note about this clonotype: A much larger clone differs by one base, so this may be a read error. V is TRBV12-3 or TRBV12-4 and J is TRBJ2-5; D not resolved. V was trimmed by 6 bases and J by 0 bases, leaving 8 bases between them. CDR3 size: 13 residues. CDR3: CASRVGYQETQYF. As DNA, the CDR3 is TGTGCCAGCAGGGTGGGGTACCAAGAGACCCAGTACTTC.